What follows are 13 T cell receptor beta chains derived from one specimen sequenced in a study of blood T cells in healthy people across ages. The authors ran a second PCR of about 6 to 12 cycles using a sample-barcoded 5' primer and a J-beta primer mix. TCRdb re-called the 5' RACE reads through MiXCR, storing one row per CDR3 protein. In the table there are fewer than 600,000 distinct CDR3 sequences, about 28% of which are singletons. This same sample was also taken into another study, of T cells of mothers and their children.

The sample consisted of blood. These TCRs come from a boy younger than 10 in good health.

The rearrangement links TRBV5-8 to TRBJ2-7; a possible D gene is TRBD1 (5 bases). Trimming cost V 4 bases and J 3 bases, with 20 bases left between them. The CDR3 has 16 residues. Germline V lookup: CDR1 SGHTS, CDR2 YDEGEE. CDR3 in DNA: TGTGCCAGCAGCCTGGGCCACCCAGGGCTCCTCTACGAGCAGTACTTC. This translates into CASSLGHPGLLYEQYF.

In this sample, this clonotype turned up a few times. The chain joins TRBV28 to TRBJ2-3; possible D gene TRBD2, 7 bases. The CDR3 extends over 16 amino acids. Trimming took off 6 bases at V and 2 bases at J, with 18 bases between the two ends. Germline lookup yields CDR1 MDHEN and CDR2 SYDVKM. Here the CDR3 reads CASSRGGPIFTDTQYF. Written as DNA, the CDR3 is TGTGCCAGCAGCCGCGGGGGCCCTATATTCACAGATACGCAGTATTTT.

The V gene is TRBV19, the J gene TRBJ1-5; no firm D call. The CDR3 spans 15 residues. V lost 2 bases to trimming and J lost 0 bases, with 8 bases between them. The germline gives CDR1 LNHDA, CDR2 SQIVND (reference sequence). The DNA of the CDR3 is TGTGCCAGTAGTATAACAGACTATAGCAATCAGCCCCAGCATTTT. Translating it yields CASSITDYSNQPQHF.

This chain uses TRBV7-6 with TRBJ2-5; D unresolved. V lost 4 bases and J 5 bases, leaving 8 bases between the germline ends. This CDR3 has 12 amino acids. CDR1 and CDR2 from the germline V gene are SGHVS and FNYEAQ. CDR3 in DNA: TGTGCCAGCAGCTCCCCTTTTGAGACCCAGTACTTC. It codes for CASSSPFETQYF. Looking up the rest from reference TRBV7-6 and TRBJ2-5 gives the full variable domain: GAGVSQSPRYKVTKRGQDVALRCDPISGHVSLYWYRQALGQGPEFLTYFNYEAQQDKSGLPNDRFSAERPEGSISTLTIQRTEQRDSAMYRCASSSPFETQYFGPGTRLLVL.

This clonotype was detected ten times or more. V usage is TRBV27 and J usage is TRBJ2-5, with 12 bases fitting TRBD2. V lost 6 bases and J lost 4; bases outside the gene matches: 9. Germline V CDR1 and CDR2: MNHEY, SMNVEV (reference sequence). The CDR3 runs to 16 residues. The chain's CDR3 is CASRITSGRWGETQYF. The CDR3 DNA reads TGTGCCAGCAGGATCACTAGCGGGAGGTGGGGAGAGACCCAGTACTTC.

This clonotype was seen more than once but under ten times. As DNA, the CDR3 is TGTGCCAGCAGTCCCGGGGACAGGTGGCCTTATGGCTACACCTTC. This gives the protein CASSPGDRWPYGYTF. The genes are TRBV28 and TRBJ1-2; TRBD1 aligns across 8 bases. V was clipped by 5 bases and J by 5 bases; unmatched bases: 10. The CDR3 length is 15 residues. Germline V gives CDR1 MDHEN, CDR2 SYDVKM.

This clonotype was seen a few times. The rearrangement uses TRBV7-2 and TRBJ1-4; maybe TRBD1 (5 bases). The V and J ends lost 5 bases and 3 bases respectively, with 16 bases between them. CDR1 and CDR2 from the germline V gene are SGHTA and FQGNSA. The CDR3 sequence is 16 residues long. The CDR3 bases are TGTGCCAGCAGCCCCTACGGTGTGGGGGCTAATGAAAAACTGTTTTTT. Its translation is CASSPYGVGANEKLFF.

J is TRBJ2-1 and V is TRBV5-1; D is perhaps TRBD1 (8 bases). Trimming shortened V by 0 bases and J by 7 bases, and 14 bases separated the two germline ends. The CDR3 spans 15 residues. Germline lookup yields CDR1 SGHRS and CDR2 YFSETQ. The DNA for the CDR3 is TGCGCCAGCAGCTTGGCCCAACAGGGGGGGAATGAGCAGTTCTTC. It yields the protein CASSLAQQGGNEQFF.

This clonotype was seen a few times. As DNA, the CDR3 is TGTGCCAGCAGCCAAGAGGGACAGGGAAGTCAGCCCCAGCATTTT. It specifies CASSQEGQGSQPQHF. The chain is built from TRBV3-1 and TRBJ1-5; 9 bases are a match to TRBD1. The V gene end was trimmed by 0 bases and the J gene end by 6 bases; junction bases not matched to a gene: 3. CDR1 is LGHDT, CDR2 YNNKEL, per germline (reference sequence). The CDR3 runs to 15 residues.

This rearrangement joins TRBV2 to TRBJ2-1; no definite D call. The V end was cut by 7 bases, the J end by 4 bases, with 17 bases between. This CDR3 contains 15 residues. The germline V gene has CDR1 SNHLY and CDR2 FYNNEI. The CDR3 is CASTQDSSWYNEQFF. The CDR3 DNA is TGTGCCAGCACTCAGGATTCCTCTTGGTACAATGAGCAGTTCTTC.

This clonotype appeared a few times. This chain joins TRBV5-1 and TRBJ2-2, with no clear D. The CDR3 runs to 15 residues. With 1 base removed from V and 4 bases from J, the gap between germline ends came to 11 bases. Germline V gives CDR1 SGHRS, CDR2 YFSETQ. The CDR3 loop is CASSLTTAGTGELFF. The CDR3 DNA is TGCGCCAGCAGCTTGACCACCGCAGGCACCGGGGAGCTGTTTTTT.

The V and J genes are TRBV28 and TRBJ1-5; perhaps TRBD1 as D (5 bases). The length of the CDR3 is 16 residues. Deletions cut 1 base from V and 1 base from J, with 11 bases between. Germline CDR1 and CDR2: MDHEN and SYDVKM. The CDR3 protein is CASSLYQGASNQPQHF. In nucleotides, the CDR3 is TGTGCCAGCAGTTTATATCAGGGCGCCAGCAATCAGCCCCAGCATTTT.

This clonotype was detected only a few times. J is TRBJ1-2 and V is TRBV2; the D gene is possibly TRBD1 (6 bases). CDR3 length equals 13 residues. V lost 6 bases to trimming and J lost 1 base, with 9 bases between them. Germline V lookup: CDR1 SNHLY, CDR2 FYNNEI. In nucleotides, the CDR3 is TGTGCCAGCAGGACGGACAGTAACTATGGCTACACCTTC. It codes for CASRTDSNYGYTF.